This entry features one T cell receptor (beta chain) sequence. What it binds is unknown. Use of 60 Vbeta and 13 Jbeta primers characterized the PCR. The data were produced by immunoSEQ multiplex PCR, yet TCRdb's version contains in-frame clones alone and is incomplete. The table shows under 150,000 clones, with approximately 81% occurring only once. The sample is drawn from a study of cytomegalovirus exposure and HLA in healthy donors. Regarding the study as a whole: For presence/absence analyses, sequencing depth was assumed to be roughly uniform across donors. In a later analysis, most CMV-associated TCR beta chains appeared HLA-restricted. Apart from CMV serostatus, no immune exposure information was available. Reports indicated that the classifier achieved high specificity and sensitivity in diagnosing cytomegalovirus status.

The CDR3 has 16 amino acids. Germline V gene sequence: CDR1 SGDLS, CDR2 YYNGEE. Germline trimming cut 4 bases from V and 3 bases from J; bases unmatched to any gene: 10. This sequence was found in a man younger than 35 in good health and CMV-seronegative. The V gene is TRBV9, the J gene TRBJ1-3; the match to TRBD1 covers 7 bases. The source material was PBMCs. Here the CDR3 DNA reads TGTGCCAGCAGCACCCCGACAGGGCTAAATGGAAACACCATATATTTT. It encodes CASSTPTGLNGNTIYF.